What follows are 24 T cell receptor beta chains derived from one specimen sequenced in a study of control samples from healthy donors and cancer patients. The method was immunoSEQ multiplex PCR; TCRdb's version includes in-frame clones alone and lacks a portion of them. Altogether about 130,000 clones are present, approximately 89% being singletons, with the ten largest covering roughly 7.8%. The sequencing input was blood. These receptors were obtained from a man aged 18 to 30 in good health.

J is TRBJ2-2 and V is TRBV19; tentatively, D is TRBD1 (6 bases). The CDR3 contains 18 residues. Trimming took 2 bases from V and 2 from J, leaving 18 bases between them. Per germline, CDR1 LNHDA and CDR2 SQIVND (reference sequence). This CDR3 reads CASSISPALDRNTGELFF. The CDR3 region has the DNA TGTGCCAGTAGTATAAGTCCTGCCTTGGACAGAAACACCGGGGAGCTGTTTTTT.

The chain employs TRBV29-1 and TRBJ2-5; a possible D gene is TRBD2 (7 bases). Germline CDR1 and CDR2: SQVTM and ANQGSEA. Trimming removed 4 bases at V and 4 bases at J, with 13 bases between. The CDR3 length is 13 residues. In nucleotides, the CDR3 is TGCAGCGTTGGGCGTGGGGGGGCAGAGACCCAGTACTTC. This translates into CSVGRGGAETQYF.

The chain recombines TRBV7-3 with TRBJ2-1; TRBD2 matches at 10 bases. With 5 bases clipped from V and 4 bases from J, the junction kept 5 bases outside the gene matches. The CDR3 is made up of 15 amino acids. The germline CDR1 and CDR2 sequences are SGHTA and FQGTGA. The CDR3 region has the DNA TGTGCCAGCAGCCTGATAGCGGGGGGATACAATGAGCAGTTCTTC. This gives the protein CASSLIAGGYNEQFF.

The chain joins TRBV27 to TRBJ2-5; D is possibly TRBD1 or TRBD2 (5 bases each). V was trimmed by 5 bases and J by 4 bases, leaving 17 bases between them. Germline assignment: CDR1 MNHEY and CDR2 SMNVEV (reference sequence). CDR3 length: 15 amino acids. The DNA for the CDR3 is TGTGCCAGCAGTCCGTGGACCGTTGGGGGAGAGACCCAGTACTTC. This translates into CASSPWTVGGETQYF.

The chain combines TRBV27 with TRBJ2-5; D might be TRBD2 (5 bases). Germline loops: CDR1 MNHEY, CDR2 SMNVEV (reference sequence). CDR3 length equals 15 residues. V was cut by 5 bases and J by 5 bases, with 18 bases left in between. The CDR3 DNA reads as TGTGCCAGCAGTCCGCGCCGAGGGTACAGCGAGACCCAGTACTTC. Its protein is CASSPRRGYSETQYF.

The rearrangement joins TRBV27 to TRBJ2-2; a weak D match, TRBD2 (6 bases). Germline V CDR1 and CDR2: MNHEY, SMNVEV (reference sequence). The V and J ends lost 4 bases and 4 bases respectively, with 19 bases between them. The CDR3 covers 17 residues. The CDR3 sequence: CASSSNGRRVTTGELFF. The CDR3 DNA is TGTGCCAGCAGTTCTAATGGGCGGAGGGTCACCACCGGGGAGCTGTTTTTT.

This clone was observed a few times. The CDR3, as DNA: TGTGCCATCAATTCAGGGGCAGTTAATCAGCCCCAGCATTTT. Its protein is CAINSGAVNQPQHF. This chain joins TRBV10-3 and TRBJ1-5, with D tentatively TRBD1 (6 bases). Germline V gives CDR1 ENHRY, CDR2 SYGVKD. Between the trimmed V and J ends, which lost 7 bases and 4 bases, there was a span of 14 bases. The CDR3 has 14 residues.

This sequence joins TRBV5-4 and TRBJ2-2; tentatively, D is TRBD1 (5 bases). With 4 bases removed from V and 4 bases from J, the gap between germline ends came to 11 bases. This CDR3 is built from 14 residues. The germline gives CDR1 SGHNT, CDR2 YYREEE (reference sequence). The chain's CDR3 is CASSLKRGTGELFF. CDR3 in DNA: TGTGCCAGCAGCCTAAAAAGGGGCACCGGGGAGCTGTTTTTT.

This clone showed up just a few times. The chain is built from TRBV10-3 and TRBJ1-3; no reliable D call. This CDR3 comprises 15 residues. The V and J ends lost 4 bases and 0 bases respectively, with 10 bases between them. Per germline, CDR1 ENHRY and CDR2 SYGVKD. CDR3 nucleotides: TGTGCCATCAGTGCGGGGTCCAGCTCTGGAAACACCATATATTTT. Its translation is CAISAGSSSGNTIYF.

This rearrangement joins TRBV6-5 to TRBJ1-6, with D unresolved. The CDR3 sequence is 12 residues long. The V end was cut by 5 bases, the J end by 10 bases, with 9 bases between. CDR1 is MNHEY and CDR2 is SVGAGI in the germline V gene. DNA of the CDR3: TGTGCCAGCAGTATTTCAGACTCACCCCTCCACTTT. Its translation is CASSISDSPLHF.

This clone was recorded once. The rearrangement uses TRBV7-9 and TRBJ1-2, with 10 bases lining up with TRBD1. The ends lost 2 bases at V and 4 bases at J; junction bases unmatched: 4. The CDR3 totals 15 residues. Per the germline V gene, CDR1 is SEHNR and CDR2 is FQNEAQ (reference sequence). CDR3 sequence reads: CASSLRDRGSYGYTF. CDR3 DNA: TGTGCCAGCAGCTTACGGGACAGGGGATCCTATGGCTACACCTTC.

This clone has just one count. This chain joins TRBV5-6 and TRBJ2-6, with D uncertain. The germline gives CDR1 SGHDT, CDR2 YYEEEE. CDR3 size: 13 residues. V was cut by 2 bases and J by 2 bases, with 2 bases left in between. DNA for the CDR3: TGTGCCAGCAGCTTACCTGGGGCCAACGTCCTGACTTTC. The encoded protein is CASSLPGANVLTF.

The rearrangement links TRBV5-8 to TRBJ2-5; perhaps TRBD1 as D (6 bases). The CDR3 consists of 16 residues. Trimming shortened V by 0 bases and J by 4 bases, and 16 bases separated the two germline ends. The germline V gene encodes CDR1 SGHTS and CDR2 YDEGEE. CDR3 loop: CASSLALAGVGETQYF. The CDR3 DNA follows: TGTGCCAGCAGCTTGGCCTTAGCAGGGGTAGGAGAGACCCAGTACTTC.

The genes are TRBV30 and TRBJ2-7, with 10 bases fitting TRBD1. Trimming at V came to 5 bases and at J to 7 bases, leaving 11 bases not matched to a gene. Germline assignment: CDR1 GTSNPN and CDR2 SVGIG (reference sequence). The CDR3 extends over 14 amino acids. The CDR3 loop reads CAWDRPGQGYEQYF. As DNA, the CDR3 is TGTGCCTGGGACAGGCCGGGACAGGGGTATGAGCAGTACTTC.

There are a few counts of this clone. The V and J genes are TRBV6-5 and TRBJ1-5; D gene unclear. Germline V CDR1 and CDR2: MNHEY, SVGAGI. The CDR3 has 13 amino acids. V gave up 10 bases and J gave up 7 bases, with 17 bases separating them. CDR3: CATHRRPGQPQHF. The DNA of the CDR3 is TGTGCCACCCACCGGCGGCCGGGGCAGCCCCAGCATTTT.

This clone came up a few times. J is TRBJ1-5 and V is TRBV7-2; TRBD1 aligns across 8 bases. V lost 9 bases to trimming and J lost 4 bases; unmatched junction nucleotides: 5. The CDR3 has 13 residues. Germline CDR1 and CDR2: SGHTA and FQGNSA. DNA for the CDR3: TGTGCCAGTCTCCGGGACAGGAATCAGCCCCAGCATTTT. Translated: CASLRDRNQPQHF. Supplemented by reference TRBV7-2 and TRBJ1-5, the full variable domain reads GAGVSQSPSNKVTEKGKDVELRCDPISGHTALYWYRQSLGQGLEFLIYFQGNSAPDKSGLPSDRFSAERTGGSVSTLTIQRTQQEDSAVYLCASLRDRNQPQHFGDGTRLSIL.

The V call is TRBV30, the J call TRBJ1-5; D is perhaps TRBD1 (5 bases). Germline loops: CDR1 GTSNPN, CDR2 SVGIG (reference sequence). This CDR3 is built from 15 residues. V lost 4 bases and J lost 3, with 16 bases in between. The CDR3 coding sequence is TGTGCCTGGACCCGCGGGACGGCGATCAATCAGCCCCAGCATTTT. This sequence encodes CAWTRGTAINQPQHF. The complete variable domain, with remaining parts taken from reference TRBV30 and TRBJ1-5, reads SQTIHQWPATLVQPVGSPLSLECTVEGTSNPNLYWYRQAAGRGLQLLFYSVGIGQISSEVPQNLSASRPQDRQFILSSKKLLLSDSGFYLCAWTRGTAINQPQHFGDGTRLSIL.

This clone occurred a few times. Distinct nucleotide sequences in the sample also encode this CDR3. This sequence joins TRBV12-3 or TRBV12-4 and TRBJ1-1; no firm D call. There are 13 residues in the CDR3. The V end lost 3 bases, the J end lost 1 base, and 6 bases lay between the germline ends. CDR3 sequence (DNA): TGTGCCAGCAGTTTCGGCAGGAACACTGAAGCTTTCTTT. As protein: CASSFGRNTEAFF.

The chain carries TRBV7-8 and TRBJ1-5; 10 nucleotides agree with TRBD1. V lost 5 bases and J lost 3; bases outside the gene matches: 7. CDR1 is SGHVS, CDR2 FQNEAQ, per germline. The CDR3 is 16 amino acids. In DNA form, the CDR3 reads TGTGCCAGCAGCCGAGGAGGGACAGGGGACAATCAGCCCCAGCATTTT. Protein product: CASSRGGTGDNQPQHF.

V gene TRBV29-1 combines with J gene TRBJ2-2; D is possibly TRBD1 (6 bases). Trimming left V 5 bases short and J 7 bases short, with 11 bases between. Germline CDR1 is SQVTM and CDR2 is ANQGSEA. The CDR3 has 12 residues. CDR3 in DNA: TGCAGCGTTTACAGGGCGGGCGGGGAGCTGTTTTTT. Amino acids: CSVYRAGGELFF.

The J gene is TRBJ2-3, the V gene TRBV27; D might be TRBD2 (6 bases). Germline CDR1 MNHEY, CDR2 SMNVEV (reference sequence). The CDR3 loop spans 17 amino acids. The V and J ends lost 9 bases and 0 bases respectively, with 22 bases between them. This CDR3 is CASWCIDSGLSTDTQYF. The CDR3 region has the DNA TGTGCCAGTTGGTGTATTGATAGCGGACTCAGCACAGATACGCAGTATTTT.

This chain uses TRBV7-8 with TRBJ2-3; D call uncertain. Germline CDR1 is SGHVS and CDR2 is FQNEAQ. V lost 4 bases and J lost 3, with 26 bases in between. This CDR3 spans 19 amino acids. CDR3 DNA: TGTGCCAGCAGCTCCTCTCCCCTCTACTTAAAAGGGATAACAGATACGCAGTATTTT. Its protein is CASSSSPLYLKGITDTQYF.

Written as DNA, the CDR3 is TGTGCCAGCAGCGACGGAGGGTCCTATAATTCACCCCTCCACTTT. Protein sequence: CASSDGGSYNSPLHF. V usage is TRBV7-9 and J usage is TRBJ1-6; no reliable D call. CDR1 is SEHNR, CDR2 FQNEAQ, per germline (reference sequence). The CDR3 spans 15 residues. V was cut by 5 bases and J by 1 base, with 9 bases left in between.

This chain uses TRBV6-6 with TRBJ2-1, with D perhaps matching TRBD1 (7 bases). Between the trimmed V and J ends, which lost 5 bases and 3 bases, there was a span of 14 bases. This CDR3 contains 15 residues. CDR1 and CDR2 from the germline V gene are MNHNY and SVGAGI (reference sequence). CDR3 amino acids: CASSGGTVLYNEQFF. The CDR3 DNA reads as TGTGCCAGCAGTGGCGGGACAGTTCTCTACAATGAGCAGTTCTTC.